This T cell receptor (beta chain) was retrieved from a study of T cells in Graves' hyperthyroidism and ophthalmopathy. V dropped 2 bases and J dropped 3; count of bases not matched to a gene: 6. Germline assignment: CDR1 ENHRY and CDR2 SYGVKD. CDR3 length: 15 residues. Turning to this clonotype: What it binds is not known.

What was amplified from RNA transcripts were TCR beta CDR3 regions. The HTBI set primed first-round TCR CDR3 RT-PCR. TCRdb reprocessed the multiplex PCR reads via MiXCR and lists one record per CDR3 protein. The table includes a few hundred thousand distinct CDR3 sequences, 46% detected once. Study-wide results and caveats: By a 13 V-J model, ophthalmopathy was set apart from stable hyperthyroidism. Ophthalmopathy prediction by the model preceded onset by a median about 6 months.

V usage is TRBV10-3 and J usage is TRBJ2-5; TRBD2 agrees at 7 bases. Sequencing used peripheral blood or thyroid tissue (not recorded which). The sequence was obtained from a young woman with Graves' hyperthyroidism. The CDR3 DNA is TGTGCCATCAGTGAGGCCGGGACTACAGAAGAGACCCAGTACTTC. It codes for CAISEAGTTEETQYF.